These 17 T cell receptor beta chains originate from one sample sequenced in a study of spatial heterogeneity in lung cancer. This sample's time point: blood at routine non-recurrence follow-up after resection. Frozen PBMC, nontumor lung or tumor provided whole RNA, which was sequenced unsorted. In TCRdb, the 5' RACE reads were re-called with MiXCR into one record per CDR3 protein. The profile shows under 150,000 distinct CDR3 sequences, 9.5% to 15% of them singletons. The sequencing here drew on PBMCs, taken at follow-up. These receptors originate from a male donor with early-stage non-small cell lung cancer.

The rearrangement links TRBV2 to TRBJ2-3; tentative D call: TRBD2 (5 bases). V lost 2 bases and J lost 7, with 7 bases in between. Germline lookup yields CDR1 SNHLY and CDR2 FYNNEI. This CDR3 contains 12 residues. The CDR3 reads CASSETGYTQYF. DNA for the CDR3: TGTGCCAGCAGTGAAACGGGGTATACGCAGTATTTT.

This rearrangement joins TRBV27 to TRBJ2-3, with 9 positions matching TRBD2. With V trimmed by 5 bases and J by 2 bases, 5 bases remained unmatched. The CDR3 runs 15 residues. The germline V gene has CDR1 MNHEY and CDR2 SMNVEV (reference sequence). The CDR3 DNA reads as TGTGCCAGCAGTCACAGCGGGGGGATCACAGATACGCAGTATTTT. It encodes CASSHSGGITDTQYF.

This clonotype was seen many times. Written as DNA, the CDR3 is TGTGCCAGCAGCCTACCGGGACAGGGGTATGGCTACACCTTC. This encodes CASSLPGQGYGYTF. The V gene is TRBV28, the J gene TRBJ1-2; TRBD1 matches at 10 bases. The CDR3 is 14 residues long. The ends lost 6 bases at V and 5 bases at J; junction bases unmatched: 6. The germline V gene has CDR1 MDHEN and CDR2 SYDVKM.

The CDR3 bases are TGTGCCAGCAGCCTGGGGGACATTCAGTACTTC. Its translation: CASSLGDIQYF. The chain employs TRBV5-4 and TRBJ2-4; D possibly uses TRBD1 or TRBD2 (5 bases each). The length of the CDR3 is 11 residues. CDR1 SGHNT and CDR2 YYREEE come from the germline V gene (reference sequence). The V end was cut by 4 bases, the J end by 8 bases, with 7 bases between.

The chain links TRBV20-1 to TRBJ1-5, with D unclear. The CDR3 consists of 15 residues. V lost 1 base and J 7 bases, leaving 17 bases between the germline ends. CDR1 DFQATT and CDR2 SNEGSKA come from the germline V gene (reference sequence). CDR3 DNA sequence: TGCAGTGCTAGAGGAGGCACCCCGGGGAGACAGCCCCAGCATTTT. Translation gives CSARGGTPGRQPQHF.

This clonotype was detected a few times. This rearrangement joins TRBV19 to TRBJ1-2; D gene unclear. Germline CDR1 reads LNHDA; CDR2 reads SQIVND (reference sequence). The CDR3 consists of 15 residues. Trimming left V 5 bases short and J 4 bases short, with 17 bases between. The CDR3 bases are TGTGCCAGTAGTCCGGACGGCAAGGGCGGCTATGGCTACACCTTC. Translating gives CASSPDGKGGYGYTF.

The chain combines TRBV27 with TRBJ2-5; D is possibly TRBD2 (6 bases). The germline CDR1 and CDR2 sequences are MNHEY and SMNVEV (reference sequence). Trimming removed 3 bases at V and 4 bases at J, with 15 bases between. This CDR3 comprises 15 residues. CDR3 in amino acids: CASSFGGSIPETQYF. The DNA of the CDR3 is TGTGCCAGCAGTTTTGGGGGGTCAATTCCAGAGACCCAGTACTTC.

CDR3 sequence reads: CASRTGGSSYNEQFF. CDR3 sequence (DNA): TGTGCCAGCAGGACAGGGGGGAGCTCCTACAATGAGCAGTTCTTC. The J gene is TRBJ2-1, the V gene TRBV6-6; 9 bases line up with TRBD1. The CDR3 sequence is 15 residues long. V lost 6 bases to trimming and J lost 0 bases; unmatched junction nucleotides: 3. Germline V CDR1 and CDR2: MNHNY, SVGAGI (reference sequence).

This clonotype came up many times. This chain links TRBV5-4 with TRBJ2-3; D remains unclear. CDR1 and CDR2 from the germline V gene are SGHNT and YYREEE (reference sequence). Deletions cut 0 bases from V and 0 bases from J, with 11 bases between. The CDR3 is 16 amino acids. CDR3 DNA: TGTGCCAGCAGCTTGGCCTCTCAGCGAAGCACAGATACGCAGTATTTT. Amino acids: CASSLASQRSTDTQYF. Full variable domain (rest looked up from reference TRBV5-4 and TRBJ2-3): ETGVTQSPTHLIKTRGQQVTLRCSSQSGHNTVSWYQQALGQGPQFIFQYYREEENGRGNFPPRFSGLQFPNYSSELNVNALELDDSALYLCASSLASQRSTDTQYFGPGTRLTVL.

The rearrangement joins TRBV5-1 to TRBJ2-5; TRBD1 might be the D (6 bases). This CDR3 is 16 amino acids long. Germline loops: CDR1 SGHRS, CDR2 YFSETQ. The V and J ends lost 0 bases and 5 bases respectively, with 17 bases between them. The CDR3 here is CASSLGPGQPGETQYF. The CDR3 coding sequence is TGCGCCAGCAGCTTGGGACCCGGACAGCCAGGGGAGACCCAGTACTTC.

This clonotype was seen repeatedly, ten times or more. The CDR3 DNA is TGCAGCTCACGATCTGACCTCACCGGGGAGCTGTTTTTT. It translates to CSSRSDLTGELFF. The chain is built from TRBV29-1 and TRBJ2-2; D unresolved. Trimming left V 8 bases short and J 4 bases short, with 14 bases between. Germline lookup yields CDR1 SQVTM and CDR2 ANQGSEA. The CDR3 is 13 residues long.

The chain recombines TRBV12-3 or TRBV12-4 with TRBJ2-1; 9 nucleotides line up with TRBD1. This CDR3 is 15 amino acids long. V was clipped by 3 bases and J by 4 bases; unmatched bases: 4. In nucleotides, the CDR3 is TGTGCCAGCAGTTTTGACAGGGGGTCGTACAATGAGCAGTTCTTC. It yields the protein CASSFDRGSYNEQFF.

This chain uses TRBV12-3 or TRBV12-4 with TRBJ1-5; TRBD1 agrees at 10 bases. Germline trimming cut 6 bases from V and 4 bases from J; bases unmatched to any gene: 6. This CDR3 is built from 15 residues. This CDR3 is CASSRGQGKNQPQHF. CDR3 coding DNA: TGTGCCAGCAGCCGGGGACAGGGGAAAAATCAGCCCCAGCATTTT.

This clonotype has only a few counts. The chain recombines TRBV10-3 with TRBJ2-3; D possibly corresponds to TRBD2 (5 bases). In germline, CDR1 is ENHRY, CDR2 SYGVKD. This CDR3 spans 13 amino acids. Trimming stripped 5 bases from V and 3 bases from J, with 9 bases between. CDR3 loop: CAISLGGTDTQYF. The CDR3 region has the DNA TGTGCCATCAGTTTAGGAGGAACAGATACGCAGTATTTT.

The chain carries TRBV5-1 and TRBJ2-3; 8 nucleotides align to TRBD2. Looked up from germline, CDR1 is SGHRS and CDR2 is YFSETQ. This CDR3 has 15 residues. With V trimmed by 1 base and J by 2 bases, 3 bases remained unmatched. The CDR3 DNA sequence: TGCGCCAGCAGCTTGCCAGCGGGGGCCACAGATACGCAGTATTTT. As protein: CASSLPAGATDTQYF.

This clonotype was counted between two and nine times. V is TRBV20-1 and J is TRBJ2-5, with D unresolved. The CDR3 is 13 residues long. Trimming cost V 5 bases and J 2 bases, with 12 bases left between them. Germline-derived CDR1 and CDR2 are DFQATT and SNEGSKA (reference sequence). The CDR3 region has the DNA TGCAGTGCTGGCCTCCTCAGGCAAGAGACCCAGTACTTC. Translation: CSAGLLRQETQYF.

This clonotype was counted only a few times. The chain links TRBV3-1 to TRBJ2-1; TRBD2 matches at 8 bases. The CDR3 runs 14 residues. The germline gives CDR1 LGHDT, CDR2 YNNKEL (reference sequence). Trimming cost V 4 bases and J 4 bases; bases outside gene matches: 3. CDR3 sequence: CASSPRLAYNEQFF. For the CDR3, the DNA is TGTGCCAGCAGCCCAAGACTAGCGTACAATGAGCAGTTCTTC.